Listed here is a single TCR beta chain. Per the study methods: For nucleated cells, counts were estimated from reference gene primer amplification. The assay was immunoSEQ multiplex PCR, and TCRdb's table has in-frame clones only and misses some. That table is the source of V, J and clone size, and D and trimming were worked out from the DNA. The profile shows about 140,000 clones, roughly 84% of them singletons. The Seattle site enrolled patients during active infection and followed them longitudinally. Trimming stripped 3 bases from V and 1 base from J, with 10 bases between. Per germline, CDR1 KGHSH and CDR2 LQKENI. The CDR3 is 15 amino acids. The data stem from a study of blood T cell repertoires in COVID-19. About the study: COVID-19 samples from acute and convalescent phases originated in the United States, Italy and Spain. From T cells, B-cell-depleted T cells, or PBMCs came the material, which was cDNA or gDNA.

The sample comprised peripheral blood. This sequence was found in a man younger than 40 with COVID-19, enrolled during active disease. This chain connects TRBV18 to TRBJ1-5; tentative D call: TRBD1 (5 bases). The DNA for the CDR3 is TGTGCCAGCTCACCGGGGGGTGGGAGCAATCAGCCCCAGCATTTT. Its translation: CASSPGGGSNQPQHF.